These 28 T cell receptor beta chains were all obtained from the same sample, sequenced in a study of T cell responses to AZD1222 COVID-19 vaccine. The method was immunoSEQ multiplex PCR; TCRdb's version includes in-frame clones alone and lacks a portion of them. The table lists 120,000 or so clones, around 89% of them singletons. Sequenced here: peripheral blood, sampled on day 0 of MenACWY control vaccination. The receptors come from an adult in good health.

This sequence joins TRBV19 and TRBJ2-1, with 12 bases matching TRBD1. The germline V gene encodes CDR1 LNHDA and CDR2 SQIVND (reference sequence). The ends lost 6 bases at V and 8 bases at J; junction bases unmatched: 8. The CDR3 contains 15 residues. Here the CDR3 DNA reads TGTGCCAGTAGATTGGGACAGGGGGCTAGCGATGAGCAGTTCTTC. Protein product: CASRLGQGASDEQFF.

The gene calls are TRBV11-2 and TRBJ2-1; D remains ambiguous. Germline-derived CDR1 and CDR2 are SGHAT and FQNNGV. V lost 3 bases and J 10 bases, leaving 7 bases between the germline ends. The CDR3 sequence is 11 residues long. For the CDR3, the DNA is TGTGCCAGCAGCTTTTTTTCAGAGCAGTTCTTC. Protein: CASSFFSEQFF.

CDR3 sequence: CASSELASGRRSDTQYF. As DNA, the CDR3 is TGTGCCAGCAGTGAACTGGCTAGCGGGAGGAGATCAGATACGCAGTATTTT. The J gene is TRBJ2-3, the V gene TRBV6-1; the match to TRBD2 covers 11 bases. This CDR3 comprises 17 residues. The V segment lost 2 bases and the J segment 4 bases; nucleotides outside the gene matches: 8. Germline CDR1 MNHNS, CDR2 SASEGT.

The rearrangement joins TRBV27 to TRBJ1-2; TRBD1 might be the D (6 bases). The germline CDR1 and CDR2 sequences are MNHEY and SMNVEV (reference sequence). The CDR3 contains 14 residues. V lost 0 bases and J 4 bases, leaving 9 bases between the germline ends. As DNA, the CDR3 is TGTGCCAGCAGTTTATCGCGAGGGGGCTATGGCTACACCTTC. It is translated as CASSLSRGGYGYTF.

The table lists this clone with a count of one. The gene calls are TRBV5-1 and TRBJ2-3; D is unclear. V lost 0 bases and J lost 3, with 11 bases in between. The CDR3 is 15 residues long. Germline V lookup: CDR1 SGHRS, CDR2 YFSETQ. CDR3 coding DNA: TGCGCCAGCAGCTTGGAAGTGGGCAAGACAGATACGCAGTATTTT. Protein sequence: CASSLEVGKTDTQYF.

V and J are TRBV12-3 or TRBV12-4 and TRBJ1-1; no clear D. CDR3 size: 13 residues. Deletions cut 6 bases from V and 0 bases from J, with 8 bases between. This chain's CDR3 is CASSSSMNTEAFF. For the CDR3, the DNA is TGTGCCAGCAGCAGTAGTATGAACACTGAAGCTTTCTTT.

The DNA for the CDR3 is TGTGCCAGCAGTGAACGCGGGAGCTCCTACAATGAGCAGTTCTTC. This translates into CASSERGSSYNEQFF. The rearrangement uses TRBV6-1 and TRBJ2-1, with 7 bases aligning to TRBD2. This CDR3 is 15 amino acids long. With 2 bases clipped from V and 0 bases from J, the junction kept 1 base outside the gene matches. CDR1 MNHNS and CDR2 SASEGT come from the germline V gene.

This sequence joins TRBV9 and TRBJ2-7, with 10 bases lining up with TRBD2. With 3 bases clipped from V and 3 bases from J, the junction kept 0 bases outside the gene matches. Germline CDR1 SGDLS, CDR2 YYNGEE. The CDR3 loop spans 13 amino acids. CDR3 nucleotides: TGTGCCAGCAGCGCTAGCGGGAGCTACGAGCAGTACTTC. It translates to CASSASGSYEQYF.

J is TRBJ1-5 and V is TRBV5-1; 7 nucleotides line up with TRBD1. The trim removed 5 bases at V and 5 bases at J, leaving 10 bases unmatched. This CDR3 is 15 amino acids long. CDR1 and CDR2 from the germline V gene are SGHRS and YFSETQ. CDR3 in DNA: TGCGCCAGCAGGGCCGGGACAGATCTATATCAGCCCCAGCATTTT. Protein product: CASRAGTDLYQPQHF.

The rearrangement uses TRBV5-1 and TRBJ2-7; D is possibly TRBD2 (6 bases). This CDR3 is built from 14 residues. The germline V gene encodes CDR1 SGHRS and CDR2 YFSETQ. The V end lost 0 bases, the J end lost 6 bases, and 13 bases lay between the germline ends. CDR3 coding DNA: TGCGCCAGCAGCTTGGGCACCACGGGGGTCGAGCAGTACTTC. Translating it yields CASSLGTTGVEQYF.

This chain connects TRBV5-5 to TRBJ1-1, with 7 bases identical to TRBD1. Germline-derived CDR1 and CDR2 are SGHKS and YYEKEE (reference sequence). The V and J ends lost 2 bases and 0 bases, in that order; junction bases with no gene match: 1. CDR3 length: 14 residues. CDR3 in DNA: TGTGCCAGCAGCTTACAGGGGATGAACACTGAAGCTTTCTTT. This encodes CASSLQGMNTEAFF.

The rearrangement joins TRBV11-3 to TRBJ2-7; a weak D match, TRBD2 (5 bases). Per germline, CDR1 SGHNT and CDR2 YENEEA. CDR3 length: 14 amino acids. Trimming removed 6 bases from V and 3 bases from J, with 15 bases in between. Here the CDR3 reads CASRGAAIHYEQYF. For the CDR3, the DNA is TGTGCCAGCAGGGGAGCGGCCATTCACTACGAGCAGTACTTC.

As for this clone: This specimen includes other DNA sequences encoding the same CDR3. This sequence joins TRBV5-4 and TRBJ2-3; D is uncertain. The CDR3 runs to 12 residues. Germline V lookup: CDR1 SGHNT, CDR2 YYREEE (reference sequence). Trimming took off 4 bases at V and 0 bases at J, with 3 bases between the two ends. This chain's CDR3 is CASSSSTDTQYF. The CDR3 DNA reads as TGTGCCAGCAGCAGTAGCACAGATACGCAGTATTTT.

This clone was seen once. CDR3 nucleotides: TGTGCCAGTAGTTTAAGGTTAGATGGCTACACCTTC. Amino acid sequence: CASSLRLDGYTF. This chain connects TRBV19 to TRBJ1-2; D is uncertain. Germline V gene lookup returns CDR1 LNHDA and CDR2 SQIVND (reference sequence). The CDR3 is made up of 12 amino acids. Deletions cut 5 bases from V and 6 bases from J, with 10 bases between.

This clone was picked up a small number of times. The V call is TRBV9, the J call TRBJ1-1; tentatively, D is TRBD1 (5 bases). This CDR3 region has 15 residues. Trimming removed 0 bases from V and 1 base from J, with 10 bases in between. Germline V gene data show CDR1 as SGDLS and CDR2 as YYNGEE. The CDR3 DNA follows: TGTGCCAGCAGCGTAGGTCCAGGGCCGAACACTGAAGCTTTCTTT. The encoded protein is CASSVGPGPNTEAFF.

This clone was recorded only once. The chain joins TRBV5-6 to TRBJ2-3; 10 bases line up with TRBD2. CDR1 SGHDT and CDR2 YYEEEE come from the germline V gene. The CDR3 is made up of 18 amino acids. Trimming took 0 bases from V and 2 from J; bases not matched to a gene: 9. The CDR3 protein is CASSLVLAGGRYTDTQYF. The CDR3, as DNA: TGTGCCAGCAGCTTGGTTTTAGCGGGAGGCCGATACACAGATACGCAGTATTTT.

The chain couples TRBV28 to TRBJ2-1; 9 nucleotides align to TRBD2. CDR3 length equals 14 residues. Losses at the gene ends were 7 bases for V and 8 bases for J; bases not matched to a gene: 9. Germline assignment: CDR1 MDHEN and CDR2 SYDVKM. The CDR3 is CASTISGSPHEQFF. CDR3 bases: TGTGCCAGCACCATTAGCGGGAGCCCCCATGAGCAGTTCTTC.

This chain connects TRBV7-8 to TRBJ1-2, with 9 bases identical to TRBD1. The V gene end was trimmed by 7 bases and the J gene end by 8 bases; junction bases not matched to a gene: 5. Per the germline V gene, CDR1 is SGHVS and CDR2 is FQNEAQ. This CDR3 is built from 12 residues. Here the CDR3 DNA reads TGTGCCAGCACCGGGGACAGGGTCGGCTACACCTTC. This codes for CASTGDRVGYTF. Filled out from reference TRBV7-8 and TRBJ1-2, the complete variable domain reads GAGVSQSPRYKVAKRGQDVALRCDPISGHVSLFWYQQALGQGPEFLTYFQNEAQLDKSGLPSDRFFAERPEGSVSTLKIQRTQQEDSAVYLCASTGDRVGYTFGSGTRLTVV.

This chain links TRBV2 with TRBJ1-2; D may be TRBD1 (5 bases). This CDR3 is built from 13 residues. V was pared by 7 bases and J by 6 bases, with 15 bases between. CDR1 and CDR2 (germline): SNHLY, FYNNEI. The DNA for the CDR3 is TGTGCCAGCATATACAGCCCGGGGGATGGCTACACCTTC. This translates into CASIYSPGDGYTF.

The CDR3 spells CASDVGTGLHGYTF. CDR3 DNA: TGTGCCAGTGATGTTGGGACAGGGCTTCATGGCTACACCTTC. The chain combines TRBV19 with TRBJ1-2; 9 bases are shared with TRBD1. The CDR3 extends over 14 amino acids. After removal of 8 bases from V and 6 bases from J, the junction contained 10 bases not matched to a gene. Germline CDR1 and CDR2: LNHDA and SQIVND (reference sequence).

J is TRBJ2-1 and V is TRBV11-3, with 9 nucleotides matching TRBD2. Germline CDR1 is SGHNT and CDR2 is YENEEA. The CDR3 is made up of 14 amino acids. The V gene end was trimmed by 5 bases and the J gene end by 4 bases; junction bases not matched to a gene: 3. The DNA of the CDR3 is TGTGCCAGCAGCCTAGCGGGACTTTACAATGAGCAGTTCTTC. As protein: CASSLAGLYNEQFF.

This chain connects TRBV4-1 to TRBJ1-5; maybe TRBD1 (6 bases). V lost 0 bases and J 6 bases, leaving 12 bases between the germline ends. Germline values: CDR1 MGHRA, CDR2 YSYEKL. This CDR3 spans 15 amino acids. The CDR3 here is CASSQDKGGSQPQHF. Here the CDR3 DNA reads TGCGCCAGCAGCCAAGATAAAGGGGGAAGTCAGCCCCAGCATTTT.

The DNA for the CDR3 is TGTGCCAGCAGTTTCCTCCAGGGGGGGGAGCAGTACTTC. As protein: CASSFLQGGEQYF. V and J are TRBV27 and TRBJ2-7; D possibly matches TRBD1 or TRBD2 (7 bases each). The V gene lost 3 bases and the J gene lost 7 bases, with 13 bases spanning the gap. The germline V gene has CDR1 MNHEY and CDR2 SMNVEV (reference sequence). The CDR3 loop spans 13 amino acids.

The V gene is TRBV11-3, the J gene TRBJ2-1, with TRBD1 matching 8 bases. The junction had 11 bases not matched to a gene; V was cut back by 9 bases and J by 4 bases. This CDR3 has 15 amino acids. CDR1 is SGHNT, CDR2 YENEEA, per germline. The DNA of the CDR3 is TGTGCCAGAAAAACCGGGACAGGACCTTACAATGAGCAGTTCTTC. This encodes CARKTGTGPYNEQFF.

This clone was observed once. V gene TRBV6-5 combines with J gene TRBJ1-4, with D maybe TRBD1 (6 bases). Per the germline V gene, CDR1 is MNHEY and CDR2 is SVGAGI. CDR3 size: 13 residues. Trimming cost V 7 bases and J 4 bases, with 10 bases left between them. CDR3 DNA: TGTGCCAGCACGGACAGCTTTAATGAAAAACTGTTTTTT. It is translated as CASTDSFNEKLFF.

At least ten counts were recorded for this clone. This chain uses TRBV4-1 with TRBJ1-6; a weak D match, TRBD1 (5 bases). V was shortened by 4 bases and J by 7 bases, with 14 bases between the two germline ends. There are 15 residues in the CDR3. Germline-derived CDR1 and CDR2 are MGHRA and YSYEKL. This CDR3 reads CASSLRGGRNSPLHF. CDR3 sequence (DNA): TGCGCCAGCAGCCTTCGCGGGGGTCGGAATTCACCCCTCCACTTT.

The chain is built from TRBV10-1 and TRBJ1-3, with a possible D match to TRBD1 (5 bases). Germline V gene data show CDR1 as WNHNN and CDR2 as SYGVQD (reference sequence). The CDR3 length is 16 residues. V lost 7 bases and J 1 base, leaving 17 bases between the germline ends. The DNA for the CDR3 is TGCGCCAGCATCGGGGCAACAGGACCTTCTGGAAACACCATATATTTT. Translated: CASIGATGPSGNTIYF.

CDR3 coding DNA: TGTGCCAGCAGCTTGGACGGGTACGAGCAGTACTTC. Amino acids: CASSLDGYEQYF. The rearrangement joins TRBV5-5 to TRBJ2-7; D is unresolved. The germline CDR1 and CDR2 sequences are SGHKS and YYEKEE (reference sequence). The CDR3 extends over 12 amino acids. The V and J ends lost 0 bases and 4 bases respectively, with 5 bases between them.